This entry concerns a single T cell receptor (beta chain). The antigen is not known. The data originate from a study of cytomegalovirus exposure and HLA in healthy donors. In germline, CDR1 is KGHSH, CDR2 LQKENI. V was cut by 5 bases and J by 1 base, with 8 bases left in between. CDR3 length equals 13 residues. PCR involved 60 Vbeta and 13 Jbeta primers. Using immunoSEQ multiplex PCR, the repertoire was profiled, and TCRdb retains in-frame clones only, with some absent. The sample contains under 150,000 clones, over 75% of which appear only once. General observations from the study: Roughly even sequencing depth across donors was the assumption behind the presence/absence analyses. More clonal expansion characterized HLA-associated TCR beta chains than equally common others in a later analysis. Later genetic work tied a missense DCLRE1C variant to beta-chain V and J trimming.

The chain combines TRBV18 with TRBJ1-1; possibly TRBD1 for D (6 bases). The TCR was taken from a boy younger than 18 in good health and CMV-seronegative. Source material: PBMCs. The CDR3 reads CASSEQGNTEAFF. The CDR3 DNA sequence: TGTGCCAGCTCAGAACAGGGGAACACTGAAGCTTTCTTT.